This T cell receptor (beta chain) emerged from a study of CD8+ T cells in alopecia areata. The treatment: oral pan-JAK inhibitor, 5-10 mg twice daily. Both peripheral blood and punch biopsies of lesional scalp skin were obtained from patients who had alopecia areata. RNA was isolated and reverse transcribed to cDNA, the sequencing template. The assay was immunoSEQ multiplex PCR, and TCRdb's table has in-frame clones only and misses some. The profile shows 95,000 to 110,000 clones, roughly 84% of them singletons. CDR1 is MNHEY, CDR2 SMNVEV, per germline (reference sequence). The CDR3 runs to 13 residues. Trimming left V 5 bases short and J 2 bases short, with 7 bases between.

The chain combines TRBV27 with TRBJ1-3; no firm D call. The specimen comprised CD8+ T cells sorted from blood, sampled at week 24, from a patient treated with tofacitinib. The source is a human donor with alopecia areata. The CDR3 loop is CASSPYAGNTIYF. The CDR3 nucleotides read TGTGCCAGCAGTCCTTACGCTGGAAACACCATATATTTT.